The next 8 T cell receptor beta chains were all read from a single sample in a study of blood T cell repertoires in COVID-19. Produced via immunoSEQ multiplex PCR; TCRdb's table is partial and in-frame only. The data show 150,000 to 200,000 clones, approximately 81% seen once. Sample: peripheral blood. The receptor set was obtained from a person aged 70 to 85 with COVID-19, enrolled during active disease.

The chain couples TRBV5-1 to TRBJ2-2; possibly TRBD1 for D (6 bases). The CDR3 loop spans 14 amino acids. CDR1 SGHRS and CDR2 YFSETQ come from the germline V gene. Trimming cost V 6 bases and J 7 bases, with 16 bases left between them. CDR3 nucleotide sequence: TGCGCCAGCACAACAGGGAATTGGGACGGGGAGCTGTTTTTT. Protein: CASTTGNWDGELFF.

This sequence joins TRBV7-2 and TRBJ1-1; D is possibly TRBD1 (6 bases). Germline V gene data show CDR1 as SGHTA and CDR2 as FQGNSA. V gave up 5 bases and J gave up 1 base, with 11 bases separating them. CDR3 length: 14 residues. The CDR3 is CASSPGHQNTEAFF. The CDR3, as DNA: TGTGCCAGCAGCCCGGGACATCAGAACACTGAAGCTTTCTTT.

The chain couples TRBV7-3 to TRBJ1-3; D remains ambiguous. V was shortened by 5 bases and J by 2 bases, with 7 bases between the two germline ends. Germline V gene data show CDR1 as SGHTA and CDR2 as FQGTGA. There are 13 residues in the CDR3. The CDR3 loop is CASSPQTGNTIYF. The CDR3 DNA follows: TGTGCCAGCAGCCCGCAGACTGGAAACACCATATATTTT.

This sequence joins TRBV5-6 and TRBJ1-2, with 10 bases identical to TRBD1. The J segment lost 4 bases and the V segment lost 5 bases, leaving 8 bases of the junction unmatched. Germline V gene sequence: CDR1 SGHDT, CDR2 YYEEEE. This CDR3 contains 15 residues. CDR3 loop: CASRLGQGRGYGYTF. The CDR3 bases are TGTGCCAGCAGGCTGGGACAGGGGCGGGGCTATGGCTACACCTTC.

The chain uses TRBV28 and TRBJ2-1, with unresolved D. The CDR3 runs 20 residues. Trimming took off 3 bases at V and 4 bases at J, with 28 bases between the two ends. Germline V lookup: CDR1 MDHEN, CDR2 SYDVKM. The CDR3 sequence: CASSFISGWKQPIPYNEQFF. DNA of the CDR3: TGTGCCAGCAGTTTTATTTCCGGTTGGAAACAGCCGATCCCATACAATGAGCAGTTCTTC.

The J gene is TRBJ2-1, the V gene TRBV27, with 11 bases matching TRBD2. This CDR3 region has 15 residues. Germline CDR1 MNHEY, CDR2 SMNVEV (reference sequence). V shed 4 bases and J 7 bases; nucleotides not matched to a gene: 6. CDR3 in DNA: TGTGCCAGCAGTTCCCTGACTAGCGGGATTAATGAGCAGTTCTTC. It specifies CASSSLTSGINEQFF.

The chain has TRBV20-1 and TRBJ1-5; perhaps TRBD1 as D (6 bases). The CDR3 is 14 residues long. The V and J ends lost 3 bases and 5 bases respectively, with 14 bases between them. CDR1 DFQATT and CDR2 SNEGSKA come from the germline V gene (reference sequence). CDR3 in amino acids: CSASEDSLDQPQHF. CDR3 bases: TGCAGTGCTAGTGAGGACAGTCTCGATCAGCCCCAGCATTTT.

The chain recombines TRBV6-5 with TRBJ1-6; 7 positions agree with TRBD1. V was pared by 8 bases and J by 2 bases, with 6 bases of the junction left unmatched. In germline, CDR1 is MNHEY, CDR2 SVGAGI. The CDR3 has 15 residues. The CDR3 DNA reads TGTGCCAGCGCGGGACAGACAGCCTATAATTCACCCCTCCACTTT. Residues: CASAGQTAYNSPLHF.